This passage covers 12 T cell receptor beta chains from one sample sequenced in a study of human T cells and chemical hapten exposure. Time point noted: healthy volunteer bleed at 6 weeks. Total RNA extraction was carried out from unfractionated whole blood. TCRdb recomputed calls from the RACE reads with MiXCR, one row per CDR3 protein. The sample yields approximately 81,000 distinct CDR3 sequences, over 7% seen once. The sample consisted of whole blood. These TCRs come from a male donor in good health. Some clones in this sample may be carry-over from other donors' samples.

This clonotype has more than one count but fewer than ten. The V and J genes are TRBV14 and TRBJ2-1; D might be TRBD2 (5 bases). Germline V gene sequence: CDR1 SGHDN, CDR2 FVKESK. With 2 bases removed from V and 5 bases from J, the gap between germline ends came to 13 bases. This CDR3 comprises 15 residues. The CDR3 coding sequence is TGTGCCAGCAGCCAACGAGGGCGCCCCAACAATGAGCAGTTCTTC. Protein sequence: CASSQRGRPNNEQFF.

V usage is TRBV6-2 or TRBV6-3 and J usage is TRBJ2-2; weak D call: TRBD2 (5 bases). V lost 0 bases and J lost 0, with 11 bases in between. The CDR3 runs to 17 residues. The germline V gene has CDR1 MNHEY and CDR2 SVGEGT. The DNA for the CDR3 is TGTGCCAGCAGTTACTCCTTCCGGAGGACGAACACCGGGGAGCTGTTTTTT. Residues: CASSYSFRRTNTGELFF.

The J gene is TRBJ1-2, the V gene TRBV9; D perhaps matches TRBD1 (6 bases). The V and J ends lost 0 bases and 0 bases respectively, with 15 bases between them. Per germline, CDR1 SGDLS and CDR2 YYNGEE. The CDR3 runs 17 residues. CDR3 amino acids: CASSVDPLQGPNYGYTF. CDR3 sequence (DNA): TGTGCCAGCAGCGTAGACCCACTACAGGGTCCTAACTATGGCTACACCTTC.

This clonotype was seen at least ten times. J is TRBJ2-3 and V is TRBV6-1; no firm D call. Trimming cost V 6 bases and J 0 bases, with 10 bases left between them. The length of the CDR3 is 14 residues. Germline V gene lookup returns CDR1 MNHNS and CDR2 SASEGT. In nucleotides, the CDR3 is TGTGCCAGCAGACGGACGGACAGCACAGATACGCAGTATTTT. Residues: CASRRTDSTDTQYF.

The DNA of the CDR3 is TGCGCCAGCAGCGCGGGGACAGGGCCTAGCTCCTACAATGAGCAGTTCTTC. Translation gives CASSAGTGPSSYNEQFF. This chain uses TRBV5-1 with TRBJ2-1; TRBD1 matches 9 bases. This CDR3 is built from 17 residues. V gave up 4 bases and J gave up 0 bases; unmatched junction bases: 8. In germline, CDR1 is SGHRS, CDR2 YFSETQ.

The rearrangement uses TRBV11-2 and TRBJ1-2; 8 positions agree with TRBD1. The CDR3 runs to 16 residues. The V and J ends lost 4 bases and 0 bases, in that order; junction bases with no gene match: 7. The germline V gene encodes CDR1 SGHAT and CDR2 FQNNGV. CDR3 sequence: CASSSSRQGSNYGYTF. In DNA form, the CDR3 reads TGTGCCAGCAGCTCATCCCGACAGGGGTCTAACTATGGCTACACCTTC.

This chain connects TRBV5-4 to TRBJ2-3, with 11 bases fitting TRBD2. This CDR3 is 15 amino acids long. With 3 bases clipped from V and 3 bases from J, the junction kept 3 bases outside the gene matches. Germline CDR1 reads SGHNT; CDR2 reads YYREEE (reference sequence). This chain's CDR3 is CASSSGTSGTDTQYF. As DNA, the CDR3 is TGTGCCAGCAGCTCCGGGACTAGCGGTACAGATACGCAGTATTTT.

The chain links TRBV7-9 to TRBJ2-7; TRBD1 agrees at 8 bases. The V segment lost 1 base and the J segment 2 bases; nucleotides outside the gene matches: 1. Germline-derived CDR1 and CDR2 are SEHNR and FQNEAQ (reference sequence). This CDR3 comprises 14 residues. CDR3 loop: CASSLGQGTYEQYF. The CDR3 DNA reads TGTGCCAGCAGCTTAGGACAGGGGACCTACGAGCAGTACTTC.

This clonotype was counted at least ten times. J is TRBJ1-1 and V is TRBV11-2; D not resolved. The V gene's germline CDR1 is SGHAT and CDR2 FQNNGV. The CDR3 covers 18 residues. Trimming took 1 base from V and 2 from J, leaving 20 bases between them. The CDR3 is CASSLVSLRRLFNTEAFF. For the CDR3, the DNA is TGTGCCAGCAGCTTAGTGTCCCTAAGACGCTTATTTAACACTGAAGCTTTCTTT.

Here the CDR3 DNA reads TGTGCCAGCAGTTTCGGGGACACCGGGGAGCTGTTTTTT. Translation gives CASSFGDTGELFF. The V and J genes are TRBV12-3 or TRBV12-4 and TRBJ2-2, with D possibly being TRBD2 (5 bases). V lost 3 bases to trimming and J lost 3 bases, with 5 bases between them. CDR3 size: 13 residues.

The chain links TRBV12-3 or TRBV12-4 to TRBJ1-1; the D is unclear. V was clipped by 0 bases and J by 0 bases, with 5 bases between them. The CDR3 has 14 amino acids. DNA of the CDR3: TGTGCCAGCAGTTTAGCAAGCATGAACACTGAAGCTTTCTTT. Residues: CASSLASMNTEAFF.

This clonotype was detected many times. The chain recombines TRBV20-1 with TRBJ2-4; weak D call: TRBD1 (5 bases). Looked up from germline, CDR1 is DFQATT and CDR2 is SNEGSKA (reference sequence). Deletions cut 5 bases from V and 0 bases from J, with 8 bases between. This CDR3 is built from 13 residues. CDR3 in amino acids: CSASQAAKNIQYF. The CDR3 region has the DNA TGCAGTGCTTCACAGGCAGCCAAAAACATTCAGTACTTC.